This T cell receptor (beta chain) originates from a study of cytomegalovirus exposure and HLA in healthy donors. Study conclusions and caveats: In a later analysis, parvovirus B19, influenza, CMV and Epstein-Barr virus appeared linked to several top co-occurrence clusters. It was taken for granted in presence/absence analyses that sequencing depth across donors was roughly uniform.

Comment on this clone: Its antigen is not known.

The PCR contained 60 Vbeta and 13 Jbeta primers. Sequencing used immunoSEQ multiplex PCR; TCRdb keeps in-frame clones, though not all of them. The sample consists of about 250,000 clones, roughly 73% of them appearing once. V was cut by 0 bases and J by 1 base, with 4 bases left in between. The germline V gene encodes CDR1 SGHRS and CDR2 YFSETQ. This CDR3 comprises 13 residues. The chain is built from TRBV5-1 and TRBJ1-1; D remains unclear. Input material: PBMCs. The receptor was derived from a boy younger than 18 in good health and CMV-seronegative. The CDR3: CASSLGPNTEAFF. CDR3 nucleotides: TGCGCCAGCAGCTTGGGGCCGAACACTGAAGCTTTCTTT.